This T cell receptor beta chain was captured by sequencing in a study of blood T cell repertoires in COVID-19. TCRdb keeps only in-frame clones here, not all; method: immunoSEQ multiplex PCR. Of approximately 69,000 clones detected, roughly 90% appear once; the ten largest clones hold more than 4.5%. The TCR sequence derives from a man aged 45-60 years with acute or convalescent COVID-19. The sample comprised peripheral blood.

CDR3 sequence: CASSVGFGNEQFF. CDR3 DNA sequence: TGCGCCAGCAGCGTAGGCTTCGGGAATGAGCAGTTCTTC. The chain uses TRBV5-1 and TRBJ2-1; D ambiguous. From germline, CDR1 is SGHRS and CDR2 YFSETQ. V was trimmed by 4 bases and J by 7 bases, leaving 12 bases between them. The CDR3 length is 13 residues.